This record looks at one TCR beta chain sequence and its context. Its antigen remains unidentified. This sample is drawn from a study of cytomegalovirus exposure and HLA in healthy donors. Study outcomes and limitations: Versus the roughly 670-donor mean, an Asian-associated ancestry cluster reportedly showed fewer N-insertions in a later analysis.

The CDR3 extends over 15 amino acids. Germline V gene lookup returns CDR1 LNHDA and CDR2 SQIVND (reference sequence). V lost 10 bases, J lost 1 base, and 8 bases stayed unmatched. This PCR relied on a set of 60 Vbeta primers and 13 Jbeta primers. The data were produced by immunoSEQ multiplex PCR, yet TCRdb's version contains in-frame clones alone and is incomplete. The sample includes tens of thousands of clones, roughly 90% of them seen just once. Nominally healthy donors were sampled, though unrecorded immune exposures were likely. The chain employs TRBV19 and TRBJ2-7; 12 positions agree with TRBD2. The receptor's source is a man aged 25 to 40 in good health and CMV-seropositive. The specimen was PBMCs. The CDR3 DNA reads TGTGCCACCCGAACCGGGACTAGCGGGTCCTACGAGCAGTACTTC. Protein product: CATRTGTSGSYEQYF.